Listed below are T cell receptor beta chains from one sample, sequenced in a study of cytomegalovirus exposure and HLA in healthy donors. Method: immunoSEQ multiplex PCR; TCRdb's copy keeps in-frame clones and lacks some. Of approximately 110,000 clones listed, roughly three quarters are singletons. Sequencing used PBMCs. These receptors came from a man aged 40-49 years in good health and CMV-seronegative. Each CDR3 is given with its conserved first and last residue. The order of the fields is V gene, J gene, clone size, D gene, CDR3 DNA, CDR3 protein. A D gene is named only where the DNA matches it firmly. Where a row states a size, it is once, few, many or the class of an expanded clone; other rows omit it.

TRBV18,TRBJ1-1,-,-,TGTGCCAGCTCACCACAGGGGGCTGAAGCTTTCTTT,CASSPQGAEAFF
TRBV7-6,TRBJ2-2,-,-,TGTGCCAGCAGCCAGGACAAGACAGATCCGAACACCGGGGAGCTGTTTTTT,CASSQDKTDPNTGELFF
TRBV9,TRBJ1-3,-,-,TGTGCCAGCAGCGTAGTAGGACAAACCTCTGGAAACACCATATATTTT,CASSVVGQTSGNTIYF
TRBV14,TRBJ2-1,few,TRBD2,TGTGCCAGCAGCCGGGGACTAGCAGGAAAGGGTGAGCAGTTCTTC,CASSRGLAGKGEQFF
TRBV7-2,TRBJ2-7,-,-,TGTGCCAGCAGCTTAGATCCGGGATACGAGCAGTACTTC,CASSLDPGYEQYF
TRBV6-4,TRBJ2-1,few,TRBD2,TGTGCCAGCAGTGACGTGGGGGGGGCCTACAATGAGCAGTTCTTC,CASSDVGGAYNEQFF
TRBV7-9,TRBJ1-4,few,TRBD1,TGTGCCAGCAGCTTGGGACAGGGGGGTGAAAAACTGTTTTTT,CASSLGQGGEKLFF
TRBV14,TRBJ2-7,-,-,TGTGCCAGCAGCCAAGGGAGCGGATCCTACGAGCAGTACTTC,CASSQGSGSYEQYF
TRBV6-1,TRBJ2-2,once,TRBD1,TGTGCCAGCAGCGACAGGGTCACGGACACCGGGGAGCTGTTTTTT,CASSDRVTDTGELFF
TRBV27,TRBJ2-7,-,TRBD2,TGTGCCAGCAGTTGGGGACTAGCGGGAGGCTCCTACGAGCAGTACTTC,CASSWGLAGGSYEQYF
TRBV5-8,TRBJ2-7,-,-,TGTGCCAGCCTCTTTACGGGGGACCCCTACGAGCAGTACTTC,CASLFTGDPYEQYF
TRBV5-1,TRBJ1-1,-,TRBD1,TGCGCCAGCAGAGAACAGGGACAGCAGAACACTGAAGCTTTCTTT,CASREQGQQNTEAFF
TRBV2,TRBJ1-1,-,-,TGTGCCAGCATTACGGGGATGAACACTGAAGCTTTCTTT,CASITGMNTEAFF
TRBV14,TRBJ1-1,-,-,TGTGCCAGCAGCGCAATTTTTGCGGGAGAAGCTTTCTTT,CASSAIFAGEAFF
TRBV7-9,TRBJ1-1,-,-,TGTGCCAGCAGCTCCACGACAGGAACGGCTTTCTTT,CASSSTTGTAFF
TRBV5-4,TRBJ1-1,-,-,TGTGCCAGCAGCCCGCTCTCTCTTCAAGCGAACACTGAAGCTTTCTTT,CASSPLSLQANTEAFF
TRBV27,TRBJ2-1,-,-,TGTGCCAGCAGAGGTCGGGGCGGGGCAAGAGAGCAGTTCTTC,CASRGRGGAREQFF
TRBV10-3,TRBJ1-5,few,-,TGTGCCATCAGCACAGCGGTGGGGAATCAGCCCCAGCATTTT,CAISTAVGNQPQHF
TRBV28,TRBJ1-1,few,-,TGTGCCAGCAGCCGAACGGGGGGACCTGGGGGGACTGAAGCTTTCTTT,CASSRTGGPGGTEAFF
TRBV28,TRBJ1-6,-,TRBD1,TGTGCCAGCAGTTCGGGACAGTATAATTCACCCCTCCACTTT,CASSSGQYNSPLHF
TRBV7-9,TRBJ2-2,-,-,TGTGCCAGCCAGACATCCACCGGGGAGCTGTTTTTT,CASQTSTGELFF
TRBV19,TRBJ2-7,-,TRBD1,TGTGCCAGTAGTCAGACAGGGGACGGCTACGAGCAGTACTTC,CASSQTGDGYEQYF
TRBV11-2,TRBJ1-2,-,-,TGTGCCAGCAGCTTATTAACAGGGACTAACTATGGCTACACCTTC,CASSLLTGTNYGYTF